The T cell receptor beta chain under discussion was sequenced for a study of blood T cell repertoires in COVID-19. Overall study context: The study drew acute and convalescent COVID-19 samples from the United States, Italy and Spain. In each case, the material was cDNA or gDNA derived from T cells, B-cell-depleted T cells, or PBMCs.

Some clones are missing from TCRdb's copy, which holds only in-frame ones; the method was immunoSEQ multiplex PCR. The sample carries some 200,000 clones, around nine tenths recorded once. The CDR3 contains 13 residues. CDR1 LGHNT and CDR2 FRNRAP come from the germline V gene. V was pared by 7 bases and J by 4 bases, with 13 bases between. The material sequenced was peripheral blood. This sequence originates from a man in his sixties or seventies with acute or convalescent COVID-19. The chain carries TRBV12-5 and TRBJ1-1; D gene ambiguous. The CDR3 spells CASAVVGFTEAFF. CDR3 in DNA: TGTGCTAGTGCGGTGGTTGGTTTCACTGAAGCTTTCTTT.